This T cell receptor (beta chain) was profiled in a study of blood T cells in healthy people across ages. Healthy Caucasian individuals from Russia aged about 6 to 90 served as donors. Investigators took approximately 9.4 milliliters of peripheral blood from every donor. Alongside a J-beta primer mix, a sample-barcoded 5' primer served in a second PCR lasting roughly 7 to 11 cycles. TCRdb passed the 5' RACE reads through MiXCR, listing each CDR3 protein once. The profile covers 900,000 to 950,000 distinct CDR3 sequences, with around 29% appearing a single time and 9.5% to 13% taken by the ten largest. The V gene lost 0 bases and the J gene lost 9 bases, with 4 bases spanning the gap. The CDR3 extends over 11 amino acids. Looked up from germline, CDR1 is SGHRS and CDR2 is YFSETQ. The sample was also linked to a second study, of T cells of mothers and their children. That source notes: Donors comprised a few healthy Caucasian mothers plus their six children.

The specimen was blood. The receptor was derived from a woman in her thirties or forties in good health. The chain couples TRBV5-1 to TRBJ2-1; no clear D. CDR3 region: CASSLDFEQFF. DNA for the CDR3: TGCGCCAGCAGCTTGGATTTTGAGCAGTTCTTC.